This is a list of T cell receptor beta chains from one sample in a study of blood T cell repertoires in COVID-19. Some clones are missing from TCRdb's copy, which holds only in-frame ones; the method was immunoSEQ multiplex PCR. The sample contains approximately 220,000 clones, around 90% of which appear only once. The source material was PBMCs or T cells enriched from blood (not recorded which). The receptors were gathered from a woman younger than 45 who had recovered from COVID-19. CDR3s include the opening cysteine and the closing phenylalanine or tryptophan. The D gene is left open where the match is weak. Size values are once, few and many counts, or a class for expanded clones, and some rows have none.

j_gene,v_gene,d_gene,abundance,CDR3aa,CDR3nt
TRBJ1-1,TRBV4-3,TRBD1,.,CASSPGTGRTEAFF,TGCGCCAGCAGCCCGGGGACAGGGAGGACTGAAGCTTTCTTT
TRBJ2-5,TRBV4-1,TRBD1,.,CASSQTTSGTGDQETQYF,TGCGCCAGCAGCCAGACAACTTCCGGGACAGGGGACCAAGAGACCCAGTACTTC
TRBJ1-2,TRBV5-5,.,.,CASSSNYGQGYGYTF,TGTGCCAGCAGCTCCAATTACGGGCAGGGCTATGGCTACACCTTC
TRBJ2-2,TRBV5-1,TRBD1,.,CASSPRTGGDTGELFF,TGCGCCAGCAGCCCGAGGACAGGGGGTGATACCGGGGAGCTGTTTTTT
TRBJ1-4,TRBV28,TRBD1,many,CASSSPGGAVGEKLFF,TGTGCCAGCAGTTCACCAGGGGGCGCAGTGGGTGAAAAACTGTTTTTT
TRBJ2-7,TRBV18,.,.,CASSRLIHEQYF,TGTGCCAGCTCACGACTTATCCACGAGCAGTACTTC
TRBJ1-1,TRBV6-5,.,.,CASSLTNRGTEAFF,TGTGCCAGCAGCCTGACCAATAGAGGCACTGAAGCTTTCTTT
TRBJ1-1,TRBV5-3,.,.,CARSLAGSEAFF,TGTGCCAGAAGCTTAGCGGGCTCTGAAGCTTTCTTT
TRBJ2-7,TRBV10-3,TRBD1,.,CAISGSGQGIYEQYF,TGTGCCATCAGTGGATCGGGACAGGGTATCTACGAGCAGTACTTC
TRBJ2-7,TRBV3-1/TRBV3-2,.,.,CASSQDLSGELAYEQYF,TGTGCCAGCAGCCAAGATCTTTCAGGGGAGCTGGCTTACGAGCAGTACTTC
TRBJ1-1,TRBV27,.,once,CASSRTVGSEAFF,TGTGCCAGCAGCCGGACAGTAGGGTCTGAAGCTTTCTTT
TRBJ2-7,TRBV15,.,.,CATSRDPLRSYEQYF,TGTGCCACCAGCAGAGATCCCCTACGCTCCTACGAGCAGTACTTC
TRBJ1-1,TRBV4-2,TRBD1,.,CASSHPQGAEIPEAFF,TGTGCCAGCAGCCATCCACAGGGGGCGGAAATCCCTGAAGCTTTCTTT
TRBJ2-1,TRBV3-1/TRBV3-2,TRBD2,.,CASSLRTSRLNEQFF,TGTGCCAGCAGCCTCCGGACTAGTCGCCTTAATGAGCAGTTCTTC
TRBJ2-1,TRBV2,.,.,CASLRAILSNEQFF,TGTGCCAGCCTCAGGGCGATATTAAGCAATGAGCAGTTCTTC
TRBJ2-3,TRBV6-2/TRBV6-3,.,.,CASSPQSSAADTQYF,TGTGCCAGCAGTCCCCAGAGCTCGGCGGCAGATACGCAGTATTTT
TRBJ1-5,TRBV11-2,.,.,CASSLAAGDQPQHF,TGTGCCAGCAGCTTAGCAGCGGGAGATCAGCCCCAGCATTTT
TRBJ1-5,TRBV7-8,TRBD1,.,CASSSTGNNQPQHF,TGTGCCAGCAGCTCGACAGGGAACAATCAGCCCCAGCATTTT
TRBJ2-5,TRBV4-3,.,few,CASSLQPSGGETQYF,TGCGCCAGCAGCCTTCAGCCATCAGGGGGGGAGACCCAGTACTTC
TRBJ1-6,TRBV13,.,.,CASSLVRTATLSSYNSPLHF,TGTGCCAGCAGCTTAGTGAGGACAGCCACCCTAAGCTCCTATAATTCACCCCTCCACTTT
TRBJ1-5,TRBV20-1,.,.,CSASQGQQPQHF,TGCAGTGCTAGTCAGGGGCAACAGCCCCAGCATTTT
TRBJ1-2,TRBV29-1,.,once,CSVEAPGQNYGYTF,TGCAGCGTTGAAGCACCGGGACAAAACTATGGCTACACCTTC
TRBJ1-3,TRBV5-5,.,.,CASSLLGTPPSVSGNTIYF,TGTGCCAGCAGCTTGCTTGGGACACCCCCGTCCGTCTCTGGAAACACCATATATTTT
TRBJ2-7,TRBV2,TRBD1,.,CASSLGTDEQYF,TGTGCCAGCAGCTTGGGGACAGACGAGCAGTACTTC
TRBJ1-1,TRBV7-6,.,.,CASSLEVRGGTEAFF,TGTGCCAGCAGCTTAGAGGTCAGGGGCGGCACTGAAGCTTTCTTT
TRBJ2-3,TRBV5-3,TRBD2,.,CARSYGVRGGEFLVPKDTQYF,TGTGCCAGAAGCTACGGGGTACGCGGGGGGGAATTTTTGGTCCCAAAGGATACGCAGTATTTT
TRBJ1-1,TRBV7-9,.,.,CASSRRGTLMNTEAFF,TGTGCCAGCAGTAGAAGAGGGACACTTATGAACACTGAAGCTTTCTTT
TRBJ2-7,TRBV5-6,TRBD1,.,CASSLAIGQGTYEQYF,TGTGCCAGCAGCTTGGCCATAGGACAGGGGACCTACGAGCAGTACTTC
TRBJ2-7,TRBV2,.,.,CASSHRETYEQYF,TGTGCCAGCAGTCACAGAGAAACCTACGAGCAGTACTTC
TRBJ2-7,TRBV7-9,.,.,CASSSGPYEQYF,TGTGCCAGCAGTTCGGGTCCTTACGAGCAGTACTTC
TRBJ2-2,TRBV19,TRBD1,.,CASSQGQGIGELFF,TGTGCCAGTAGTCAAGGACAGGGGATCGGGGAGCTGTTTTTT
TRBJ2-1,TRBV6-2/TRBV6-3,TRBD2,.,CASSYFLAGGFSYNEQFF,TGTGCCAGCAGTTACTTTCTAGCGGGGGGGTTCTCCTACAATGAGCAGTTCTTC
TRBJ2-2,TRBV5-8,TRBD1,.,CASSSRLQGIGELFF,TGTGCCAGCAGCTCGAGATTACAGGGGATCGGGGAGCTGTTTTTT
TRBJ1-2,TRBV10-3,.,.,CAIAGDNKNYGYTF,TGTGCCATCGCAGGGGACAACAAAAACTATGGCTACACCTTC
TRBJ1-2,TRBV27,TRBD1,.,CASSHRQGNYGYTF,TGTGCCAGCAGCCACAGACAGGGCAACTATGGCTACACCTTC
TRBJ2-3,TRBV4-3,.,.,CASSQETRQTDTQYF,TGCGCCAGCAGCCAAGAGACAAGGCAGACAGATACGCAGTATTTT